This TCR beta chain appears in the sequencing data of a study of blood T cell repertoires in COVID-19. Looking at the study overall: The cDNA or gDNA used as material had been derived from T cells, B-cell-depleted T cells, or PBMCs.

The CDR3 contains 18 residues. Produced via immunoSEQ multiplex PCR; TCRdb's table is partial and in-frame only. The sample holds 150,000 to 200,000 clones; 65% to 80% are singletons and the top ten take roughly 8.4%. The TCR was taken from a man between 60 and 70 years old with acute or convalescent COVID-19. The chain uses TRBV21-1 and TRBJ2-3; the D segment call TRBD1 is taken from the table without a DNA check. TRBV21-1 is tagged as a pseudogene. Material: peripheral blood. The CDR3 loop is CASSKRKEDRDIPDTQYF. The CDR3 nucleotides are TGTGCCAGCAGCAAACGCAAGGAGGACAGGGATATCCCAGATACGCAGTATTTT.